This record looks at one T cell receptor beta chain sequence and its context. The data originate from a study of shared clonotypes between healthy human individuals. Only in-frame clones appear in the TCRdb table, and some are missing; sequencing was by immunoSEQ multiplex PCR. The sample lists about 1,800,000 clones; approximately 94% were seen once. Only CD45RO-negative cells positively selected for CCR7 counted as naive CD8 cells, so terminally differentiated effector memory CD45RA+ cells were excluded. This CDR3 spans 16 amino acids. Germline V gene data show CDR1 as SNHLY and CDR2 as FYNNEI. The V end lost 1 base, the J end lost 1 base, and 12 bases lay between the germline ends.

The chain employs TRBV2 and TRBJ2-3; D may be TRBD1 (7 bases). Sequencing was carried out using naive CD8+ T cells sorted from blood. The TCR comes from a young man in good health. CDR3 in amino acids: CASSEGQGGRTDTQYF. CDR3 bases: TGTGCCAGCAGTGAAGGTCAGGGGGGACGCACAGATACGCAGTATTTT.